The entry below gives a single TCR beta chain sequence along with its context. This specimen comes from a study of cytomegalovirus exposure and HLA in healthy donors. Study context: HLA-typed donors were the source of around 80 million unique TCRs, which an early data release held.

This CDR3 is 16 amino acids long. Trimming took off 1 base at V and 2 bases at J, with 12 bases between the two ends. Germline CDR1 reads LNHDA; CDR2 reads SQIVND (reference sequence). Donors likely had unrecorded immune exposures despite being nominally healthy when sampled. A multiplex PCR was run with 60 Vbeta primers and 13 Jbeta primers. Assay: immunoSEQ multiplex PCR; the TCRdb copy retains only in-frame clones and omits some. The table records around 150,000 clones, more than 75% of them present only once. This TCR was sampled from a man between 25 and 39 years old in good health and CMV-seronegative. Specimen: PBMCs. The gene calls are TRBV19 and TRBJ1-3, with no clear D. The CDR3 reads CASSIVPAGTGNTIYF. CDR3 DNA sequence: TGTGCCAGTAGTATAGTCCCAGCGGGGACTGGAAACACCATATATTTT.